This T cell receptor (beta chain) was obtained from a study of T cell repertoires in cytomegalovirus infection. Study details: Public signatures in TCR beta pointed to CMV infection and matching HLA type. Whole-study results and caveats: Carriage of CMV together with the relevant HLA was identifiable through cumulative public TCR beta family frequency.

TCRdb reanalysed the reads using MiXCR and keeps one entry per CDR3 protein. The profile covers some 270,000 distinct CDR3 sequences, with less than 25% appearing a single time and about 20% taken by the ten largest. Germline V lookup: CDR1 SGHTA, CDR2 FQGNSA. This CDR3 contains 15 residues. V shed 5 bases and J 2 bases; nucleotides not matched to a gene: 5. This clonotype showed up many times. Its antigen remains unknown. The material was cultured PBMCs, obtained from culture after CMV antigen stimulation. This sequence joins TRBV7-2 and TRBJ2-7; 11 nucleotides line up with TRBD2. The TCR comes from a human donor in good health (CMV status not recorded). Some clones in this sample may be carry-over from other donors' samples. CDR3 protein: CASSRGTSGAYEQYF. Here the CDR3 DNA reads TGTGCCAGCAGCCGAGGGACTAGCGGAGCCTACGAGCAGTACTTC. Using reference TRBV7-2 and TRBJ2-7 for the parts outside the CDR3, the full variable domain is GAGVSQSPSNKVTEKGKDVELRCDPISGHTALYWYRQSLGQGLEFLIYFQGNSAPDKSGLPSDRFSAERTGGSVSTLTIQRTQQEDSAVYLCASSRGTSGAYEQYFGPGTRLTVT.